The clone carrying this TCR beta chain occurred a few times. The antigen remains unidentified. These data are taken from a study of identical twins. The study's findings and limits: Not following the same donors, the study drew its conclusions from cross-sectional statistical analysis. Out-of-frame sharing of TCR alpha in monozygotic twins was underestimated by models.

TCRdb analysed the 5' RACE reads with MiXCR anew, one entry per CDR3 protein. The sample shows roughly 690,000 distinct CDR3 sequences, 21% of them seen only once. This sample was shared with a second study, whose subject was T cells expressing NK-cell markers.

Sequencing was performed on PBMCs. The sequence was collected from a young woman in good health.

The CDR3 loop reads CSARRTSGAAQETQYF. In DNA form, the CDR3 reads TGCAGTGCTAGGCGAACTAGCGGGGCCGCCCAAGAGACCCAGTACTTC. The chain combines TRBV20-1 with TRBJ2-5, with 10 bases that match TRBD2. In germline, CDR1 is DFQATT, CDR2 SNEGSKA (reference sequence). The CDR3 spans 16 residues. V trimming: 3 bases; J trimming: 1 base; junction bases outside the gene matches: 8.